Included here is one T cell receptor beta chain sequence, with context. Its antigen is not identified. This entry is derived from a study of cytomegalovirus exposure and HLA in healthy donors. Study results and caveats: Further analysis, carried out later, found HLA-associated TCR beta chains more clonally expanded than equally common other chains. A later analysis found most CMV-associated TCR beta chains apparently HLA-restricted.

The CDR3 runs 15 residues. Per the germline V gene, CDR1 is SGHDT and CDR2 is YYEEEE. Trimming removed 4 bases from V and 1 base from J; junction bases left unmatched: 6. PCR primers comprised 60 Vbeta and 13 Jbeta primers. TCRdb keeps only in-frame clones here, not all; method: immunoSEQ multiplex PCR. The sample lists around 130,000 clones, less than 75% occurring once. The chain links TRBV5-6 to TRBJ1-2, with TRBD1 matching over 8 bases. This clonotype was obtained from a woman aged 40 to 50 in good health and CMV-seropositive. Sample: PBMCs. CDR3 DNA: TGTGCCAGCAGCACCGGGACAGGATTTAACTATGGCTACACCTTC. Translated, it gives CASSTGTGFNYGYTF.